The rows below give T cell receptor beta chains drawn from one sample of a study of blood T cell repertoires in COVID-19. Some clones are missing from TCRdb's copy, which holds only in-frame ones; the method was immunoSEQ multiplex PCR. Altogether about 69,000 clones are present, roughly 80% being singletons, with the ten largest covering approximately 16%. Sequences were obtained from peripheral blood. The receptors derive from a man aged 55 to 70 with acute or convalescent COVID-19. CDR3s include the opening cysteine and the closing phenylalanine or tryptophan.

v_gene: TRBV19
CDR3aa: CASSILLRIRGRKGNTEAFF

v_gene: TRBV30
CDR3aa: CAWSVRGTWAGNTIYF

v_gene: TRBV2
CDR3aa: CAREDGGRSPYNSPLHF

v_gene: TRBV19
CDR3aa: CASSVGRPRFNQPQHF

v_gene: TRBV2
CDR3aa: CASGRQGNPTGELFF

v_gene: TRBV5-4
CDR3aa: CASSFRGQETQYF

v_gene: TRBV5-1
CDR3aa: CASSDRLAGGELFF

v_gene: TRBV7-9
CDR3aa: CASSLVAVPNYGYTF

v_gene: TRBV6-5
CDR3aa: CASSTSPGGRDTQYF

v_gene: TRBV5-1
CDR3aa: CASSEYPLTSGQETQYF

v_gene: TRBV28
CDR3aa: CASSLSGLYGYTF

v_gene: TRBV4-1
CDR3aa: CASSQVLLGSGGTDTQYF

v_gene: TRBV5-3
CDR3aa: CARSLERETQYF

v_gene: TRBV7-2
CDR3aa: CASSLANRLSGANVLTF

v_gene: TRBV5-1
CDR3aa: CASSPGNSGNTIYF

v_gene: TRBV5-1
CDR3aa: CASSTGGTNTGELFF

v_gene: TRBV6-1
CDR3aa: CASSESLAGVSYNEQFF

v_gene: TRBV5-1
CDR3aa: CASSLAGGYARQGEAFF

v_gene: TRBV11-2
CDR3aa: CASSAPGTVSYTF

v_gene: TRBV7-2
CDR3aa: CASSSGLAGPRDEQYF

v_gene: TRBV4-3
CDR3aa: CASSQEWGQGNYNEQFF

v_gene: TRBV7-9
CDR3aa: CASSFAGTYEQYF

v_gene: TRBV5-6
CDR3aa: CASSLGLSSYEQYF

v_gene: TRBV7-9
CDR3aa: CASSIKLASGELFF

v_gene: TRBV9
CDR3aa: CASSEASGGAAYEQYF

v_gene: TRBV6-5
CDR3aa: CASSYSWTGSYEQYF

v_gene: TRBV4-1
CDR3aa: CASSQAGTGAYGYTF

v_gene: TRBV4-1
CDR3aa: CASSQDTETGVADTQYF

v_gene: TRBV5-1
CDR3aa: CASSLAGTLEETQYF

v_gene: TRBV6-5
CDR3aa: CASSRNRGRHGYTF

v_gene: TRBV2
CDR3aa: CAKNQGGGANVLTF

v_gene: TRBV19
CDR3aa: CASSPTSSPKTQYF

v_gene: TRBV13
CDR3aa: CASSSQLGQGNTEAFF